Shown below are 25 T cell receptor beta chains from a single sample sequenced in a study of beta chain features in type 1 diabetes listed by TCRdb under 2018. Library preparation employed the immunoSEQ multiplex PCR assay. The entire amount of isolated RNA was reverse transcribed using the High Capacity cDNA Reverse Transcription Kit, so the sequenced TCRB transcripts were expressed ones. In TCRdb, the immuneACCESS table is reduced to in-frame sequences with V and J assigned. These tables do not hold every clone; where another copy was compared, an unresolved V gene accounts for under half, and the others remain unexplained. A total of about 320,000 clones appear in this sample, roughly 15% of them only once. In total, the top ten clones hold more than 6.5% of the sample. The specimen sequenced was central memory CD4+ T cells from blood. All receptors derive from a young man in good health.

V and J are TRBV6-1 and TRBJ1-2, with D possibly TRBD1 on 6 matching bases. Germline-derived CDR1 and CDR2 are MNHNS and SASEGT. The CDR3 extends over 13 amino acids. Trimming took 8 bases from V and 6 from J, leaving 16 bases between them. CDR3 nucleotides: TGTGCCAGCCAAAAGACAGGCCTAGATGGCTACACCTTC. Translating gives CASQKTGLDGYTF.

This clone was observed once. The V gene is TRBV10-3, the J gene TRBJ2-2; perhaps D is TRBD1 or TRBD2 (5 bases each). Looked up from germline, CDR1 is ENHRY and CDR2 is SYGVKD. The CDR3 has 14 residues. V was clipped by 10 bases and J by 2 bases, with 14 bases between them. CDR3 bases: TGTGCCAGCAGCCCGGGACCAAACACCGGGGAGCTGTTTTTT. It translates to CASSPGPNTGELFF.

V gene TRBV18 combines with J gene TRBJ2-1; the D is unclear. Germline assignment: CDR1 KGHSH and CDR2 LQKENI. The CDR3 runs 15 residues. The germline V and J ends were trimmed by 2 bases and 5 bases, with 13 bases remaining between them. CDR3: CASSPTASRDNEQFF. The CDR3 region has the DNA TGTGCCAGCTCACCAACGGCGAGTAGGGACAATGAGCAGTTCTTC.

This clone was counted many times. This chain links TRBV7-9 with TRBJ2-1, with D possibly TRBD2 on 6 matching bases. Trimming stripped 5 bases from V and 9 bases from J, with 20 bases between. The CDR3 loop spans 15 amino acids. The V gene's germline CDR1 is SEHNR and CDR2 FQNEAQ (reference sequence). DNA for the CDR3: TGTGCCAGCAGCCCCGTGACTCGGGAGAAAAGTGAGCAGTTCTTC. Translating it yields CASSPVTREKSEQFF.

This clone was observed many times. The chain couples TRBV14 to TRBJ2-4; no clear D gene. CDR1 and CDR2 (germline): SGHDN, FVKESK. The CDR3 has 16 amino acids. V shed 0 bases and J shed 1 base, with 10 bases lying between them. The DNA of the CDR3 is TGTGCCAGCAGCCAAGACCCCCCTGGGGCCAAAAACATTCAGTACTTC. Translating gives CASSQDPPGAKNIQYF. Together with reference TRBV14 and TRBJ2-4, the CDR3 gives the full variable domain: EAGVTQFPSHSVIEKGQTVTLRCDPISGHDNLYWYRRVMGKEIKFLLHFVKESKQDESGMPNNRFLAERTGGTYSTLKVQPAELEDSGVYFCASSQDPPGAKNIQYFGAGTRLSVL.

This clone was picked up a small number of times. The genes are TRBV7-9 and TRBJ2-3; TRBD2 might be the D (5 bases). CDR1 and CDR2 (germline): SEHNR, FQNEAQ (reference sequence). This CDR3 contains 15 residues. Deletions cut 1 base from V and 2 bases from J, with 10 bases between. CDR3 loop: CASSLEASLTDTQYF. The CDR3 DNA sequence: TGTGCCAGCAGCTTAGAGGCTAGCCTCACAGATACGCAGTATTTT.

This clone has only one observation. The genes are TRBV4-1 and TRBJ2-5; 11 nucleotides agree with TRBD1. The J call may be in error: the DNA end matches TRBJ2-7 better. There are 14 residues in the CDR3. From germline, CDR1 is MGHRA and CDR2 YSYEKL. The CDR3 nucleotides are TGCGCCAGCAGCCAAGGGACAGGGGGCGCCGAGCAGTACTTC. Amino acids: CASSQGTGGAEQYF.

Worth noting for this clone: Sequence at one end of the junction differs from germline and may be a read error. The chain uses TRBV6-1 and TRBJ1-5, with a weak D call TRBD1 (6 bases). Germline V lookup: CDR1 MNHNS, CDR2 SASEGT. The CDR3 sequence is 15 residues long. Here the CDR3 DNA reads TGTGCCATCAGTCGGGACAAATATAGCAATCAGCCCCAGCATTTT. Translation: CAISRDKYSNQPQHF.

This chain uses TRBV25-1 with TRBJ1-4; D is uncertain. Germline CDR1 and CDR2: MGHDK and SYGVNS. This CDR3 contains 13 residues. V was pared by 6 bases and J by 2 bases, with 7 bases between. The CDR3 nucleotides are TGTGCCAGCAGCAGTCCTACTAATGAAAAACTGTTTTTT. Translated: CASSSPTNEKLFF. Variable domain in full (rest from reference TRBV25-1 and TRBJ1-4): EADIYQTPRYLVIGTGKKITLECSQTMGHDKMYWYQQDPGMELHLIHYSYGVNSTEKGDLSSESTVSRIRTEHFPLTLESARPSHTSQYLCASSSPTNEKLFFGSGTQLSVL.

This chain uses TRBV6-1 with TRBJ2-7; D possibly corresponds to TRBD1 (5 bases). This CDR3 is 16 amino acids long. The V end was cut by 2 bases, the J end by 0 bases, with 14 bases between. Germline V CDR1 and CDR2: MNHNS, SASEGT. The CDR3: CASSERHTGYSYEQYF. In DNA form, the CDR3 reads TGTGCCAGCAGTGAAAGGCACACAGGTTACTCCTACGAGCAGTACTTC.

This chain joins TRBV4-2 and TRBJ1-2; D remains ambiguous. This CDR3 has 15 residues. V gave up 4 bases and J gave up 4 bases, with 16 bases separating them. Germline V lookup: CDR1 LGHNA, CDR2 YNFKEQ. CDR3 sequence reads: CASSPGNVPPYGYTF. Here the CDR3 DNA reads TGTGCCAGCAGCCCCGGCAACGTCCCCCCCTATGGCTACACCTTC.

This clone was counted only a few times. This sequence joins TRBV7-2 and TRBJ1-2; 7 bases map to TRBD1. Germline assignment: CDR1 SGHTA and CDR2 FQGNSA. This CDR3 has 15 amino acids. With 1 base clipped from V and 4 bases from J, the junction kept 6 bases outside the gene matches. The CDR3 protein is CASSLGAGGTYGYTF. CDR3 nucleotide sequence: TGTGCCAGCAGCTTAGGGGCAGGGGGTACCTATGGCTACACCTTC.

This clone was seen a few times. The gene calls are TRBV6-5 and TRBJ2-7; D may be TRBD2 (5 bases). CDR1 and CDR2 (germline): MNHEY, SVGAGI. Trimming pared 0 bases from V and 2 bases from J, leaving 11 bases between. The CDR3 runs 15 residues. The DNA for the CDR3 is TGTGCCAGCAGTTACTCTCCCGGGGTAGCCTACGAGCAGTACTTC. Translated, it gives CASSYSPGVAYEQYF.

This clone was observed a few times. The chain uses TRBV5-1 and TRBJ2-3, with TRBD2 identical over 9 bases. The germline CDR1 and CDR2 sequences are SGHRS and YFSETQ. The V segment lost 7 bases and the J segment 4 bases; nucleotides outside the gene matches: 10. This CDR3 is 15 amino acids long. The CDR3 DNA reads TGCGCCAGCGGCCTAGCGGGAAGTAGGGCAGATACGCAGTATTTT. Translated, it gives CASGLAGSRADTQYF.

This clone showed up many times. The rearrangement uses TRBV7-2 and TRBJ2-7; 7 nucleotides line up with TRBD1. This CDR3 has 15 residues. The ends lost 4 bases at V and 1 base at J; junction bases unmatched: 7. The germline V gene has CDR1 SGHTA and CDR2 FQGNSA. The CDR3 DNA sequence: TGTGCCAGCAGCTCCCAGGGGGACAGATCCTACGAGCAGTACGTC. Its translation is CASSSQGDRSYEQYV.

The table lists this clone with a few counts. The chain carries TRBV11-2 and TRBJ2-1; D is possibly TRBD1 (6 bases). The V gene lost 5 bases and the J gene lost 8 bases, with 16 bases spanning the gap. The CDR3 is made up of 14 amino acids. CDR1 and CDR2 (germline): SGHAT, FQNNGV. As DNA, the CDR3 is TGTGCCAGCAGCAAGGACAGTTACTTCGATGAGCAGTTCTTC. Its protein is CASSKDSYFDEQFF.

This clone has a handful of counts. The chain combines TRBV6-1 with TRBJ1-1; D not certain. V was cut by 6 bases and J by 3 bases, with 8 bases left in between. The CDR3 length is 12 residues. The germline V gene has CDR1 MNHNS and CDR2 SASEGT. In nucleotides, the CDR3 is TGTGCCAGCAGGGAGGGAGACACTGAAGCTTTCTTT. It yields the protein CASREGDTEAFF.

The rearrangement links TRBV29-1 to TRBJ2-1, with 7 bases matching TRBD1. The V segment lost 5 bases and the J segment 7 bases; nucleotides outside the gene matches: 17. Per the germline V gene, CDR1 is SQVTM and CDR2 is ANQGSEA. The CDR3 is 16 residues long. The DNA for the CDR3 is TGCAGCGTTCCTCCTAGACAGGGACGGCTACAAAATGAGCAGTTCTTC. This codes for CSVPPRQGRLQNEQFF.

The rearrangement uses TRBV4-2 and TRBJ1-5, with D uncertain. Germline V lookup: CDR1 LGHNA, CDR2 YNFKEQ. The CDR3 spans 16 residues. Trimming pared 2 bases from V and 1 base from J, leaving 12 bases between. CDR3 DNA: TGTGCCAGCAGCCAATTCGCCGCGGAAAGCAATCAGCCCCAGCATTTT. This encodes CASSQFAAESNQPQHF.

The chain has TRBV6-1 and TRBJ1-6, with 9 bases identical to TRBD1. The CDR3 contains 14 residues. Losses at the gene ends were 11 bases for V and 10 bases for J; bases not matched to a gene: 12. Germline V lookup: CDR1 MNHNS, CDR2 SASEGT. In DNA form, the CDR3 reads TGTGCCGCCCAATCACAGGGGGCGCGGTCACCCCTCCACTTT. Protein: CAAQSQGARSPLHF.

The chain couples TRBV19 to TRBJ2-3; 9 bases line up with TRBD2. The CDR3 totals 16 residues. Germline CDR1 and CDR2: LNHDA and SQIVND (reference sequence). Unmatched junction bases numbered 5, after V lost 3 bases and J lost 1 base. CDR3 amino acids: CASSMSAGGRTDTQYF. The CDR3 DNA reads as TGTGCCAGTAGTATGTCGGCGGGAGGGCGCACAGATACGCAGTATTTT.

The table lists this clone with a few counts. CDR3 coding DNA: TGTGCCAGCAGCGCAAACAGTGAAAAACTGTTTTTT. Translating it yields CASSANSEKLFF. The chain employs TRBV5-4 and TRBJ1-4; no reliable D call. The CDR3 runs 12 residues. Germline V gives CDR1 SGHNT, CDR2 YYREEE (reference sequence). Trimming cost V 4 bases and J 7 bases, with 8 bases left between them. Full variable domain (remainder filled in from reference TRBV5-4 and TRBJ1-4): ETGVTQSPTHLIKTRGQQVTLRCSSQSGHNTVSWYQQALGQGPQFIFQYYREEENGRGNFPPRFSGLQFPNYSSELNVNALELDDSALYLCASSANSEKLFFGSGTQLSVL.

This clone was detected only a few times. This sequence joins TRBV6-5 and TRBJ1-1, with D maybe TRBD1 (5 bases). The germline CDR1 and CDR2 sequences are MNHEY and SVGAGI. The CDR3 sequence is 13 residues long. V lost 2 bases to trimming and J lost 10 bases, with 14 bases between them. DNA for the CDR3: TGTGCCAGCAGTTACGGGCAGGGTACCGCAGCTTTCTTT. It translates to CASSYGQGTAAFF.

This clone was observed a few times. The chain uses TRBV9 and TRBJ2-1; TRBD2 aligns across 8 bases. The ends lost 3 bases at V and 8 bases at J; junction bases unmatched: 16. Looked up from germline, CDR1 is SGDLS and CDR2 is YYNGEE. The CDR3 loop spans 17 amino acids. CDR3 sequence reads: CASSDRGFSGTAYEQFF. The CDR3, as DNA: TGTGCCAGCAGCGACCGGGGTTTTAGCGGGACCGCTTATGAGCAGTTCTTC.

In this sample, this clone turned up a few times. The chain employs TRBV9 and TRBJ2-1; D might be TRBD1 or TRBD2, each matching 5 bases. Germline CDR1 reads SGDLS; CDR2 reads YYNGEE. The CDR3 is 12 amino acids. The ends were cut back, 1 base at V and 9 bases at J, with 8 bases in the middle. CDR3 nucleotides: TGTGCCAGCAGCGTAACTAGGGGTGAGCAGTTCTTC. This encodes CASSVTRGEQFF.